The clone carrying this TCR beta chain has only a few counts. PCR was performed a second time for roughly 7 to 11 cycles using a sample-barcoded 5' primer and a J-beta primer mix. TCRdb itself ran the 5' RACE reads through MiXCR, one entry per CDR3 protein. The table lists under 850,000 distinct CDR3 sequences, roughly 40% of them singletons. The sample belongs to a study of blood T cells in healthy people across ages. V lost 0 bases and J lost 9, with 11 bases in between. There are 13 residues in the CDR3. Germline V gene sequence: CDR1 MNHEY, CDR2 SVGAGI. This sequence originates from a man aged 18 to 29 in good health. The chain has TRBV6-5 and TRBJ1-1, with D unclear. The material sequenced was blood. CDR3 protein: CASSYSQAAKAFF. The CDR3 region has the DNA TGTGCCAGCAGTTACTCGCAAGCGGCTAAAGCTTTCTTT.